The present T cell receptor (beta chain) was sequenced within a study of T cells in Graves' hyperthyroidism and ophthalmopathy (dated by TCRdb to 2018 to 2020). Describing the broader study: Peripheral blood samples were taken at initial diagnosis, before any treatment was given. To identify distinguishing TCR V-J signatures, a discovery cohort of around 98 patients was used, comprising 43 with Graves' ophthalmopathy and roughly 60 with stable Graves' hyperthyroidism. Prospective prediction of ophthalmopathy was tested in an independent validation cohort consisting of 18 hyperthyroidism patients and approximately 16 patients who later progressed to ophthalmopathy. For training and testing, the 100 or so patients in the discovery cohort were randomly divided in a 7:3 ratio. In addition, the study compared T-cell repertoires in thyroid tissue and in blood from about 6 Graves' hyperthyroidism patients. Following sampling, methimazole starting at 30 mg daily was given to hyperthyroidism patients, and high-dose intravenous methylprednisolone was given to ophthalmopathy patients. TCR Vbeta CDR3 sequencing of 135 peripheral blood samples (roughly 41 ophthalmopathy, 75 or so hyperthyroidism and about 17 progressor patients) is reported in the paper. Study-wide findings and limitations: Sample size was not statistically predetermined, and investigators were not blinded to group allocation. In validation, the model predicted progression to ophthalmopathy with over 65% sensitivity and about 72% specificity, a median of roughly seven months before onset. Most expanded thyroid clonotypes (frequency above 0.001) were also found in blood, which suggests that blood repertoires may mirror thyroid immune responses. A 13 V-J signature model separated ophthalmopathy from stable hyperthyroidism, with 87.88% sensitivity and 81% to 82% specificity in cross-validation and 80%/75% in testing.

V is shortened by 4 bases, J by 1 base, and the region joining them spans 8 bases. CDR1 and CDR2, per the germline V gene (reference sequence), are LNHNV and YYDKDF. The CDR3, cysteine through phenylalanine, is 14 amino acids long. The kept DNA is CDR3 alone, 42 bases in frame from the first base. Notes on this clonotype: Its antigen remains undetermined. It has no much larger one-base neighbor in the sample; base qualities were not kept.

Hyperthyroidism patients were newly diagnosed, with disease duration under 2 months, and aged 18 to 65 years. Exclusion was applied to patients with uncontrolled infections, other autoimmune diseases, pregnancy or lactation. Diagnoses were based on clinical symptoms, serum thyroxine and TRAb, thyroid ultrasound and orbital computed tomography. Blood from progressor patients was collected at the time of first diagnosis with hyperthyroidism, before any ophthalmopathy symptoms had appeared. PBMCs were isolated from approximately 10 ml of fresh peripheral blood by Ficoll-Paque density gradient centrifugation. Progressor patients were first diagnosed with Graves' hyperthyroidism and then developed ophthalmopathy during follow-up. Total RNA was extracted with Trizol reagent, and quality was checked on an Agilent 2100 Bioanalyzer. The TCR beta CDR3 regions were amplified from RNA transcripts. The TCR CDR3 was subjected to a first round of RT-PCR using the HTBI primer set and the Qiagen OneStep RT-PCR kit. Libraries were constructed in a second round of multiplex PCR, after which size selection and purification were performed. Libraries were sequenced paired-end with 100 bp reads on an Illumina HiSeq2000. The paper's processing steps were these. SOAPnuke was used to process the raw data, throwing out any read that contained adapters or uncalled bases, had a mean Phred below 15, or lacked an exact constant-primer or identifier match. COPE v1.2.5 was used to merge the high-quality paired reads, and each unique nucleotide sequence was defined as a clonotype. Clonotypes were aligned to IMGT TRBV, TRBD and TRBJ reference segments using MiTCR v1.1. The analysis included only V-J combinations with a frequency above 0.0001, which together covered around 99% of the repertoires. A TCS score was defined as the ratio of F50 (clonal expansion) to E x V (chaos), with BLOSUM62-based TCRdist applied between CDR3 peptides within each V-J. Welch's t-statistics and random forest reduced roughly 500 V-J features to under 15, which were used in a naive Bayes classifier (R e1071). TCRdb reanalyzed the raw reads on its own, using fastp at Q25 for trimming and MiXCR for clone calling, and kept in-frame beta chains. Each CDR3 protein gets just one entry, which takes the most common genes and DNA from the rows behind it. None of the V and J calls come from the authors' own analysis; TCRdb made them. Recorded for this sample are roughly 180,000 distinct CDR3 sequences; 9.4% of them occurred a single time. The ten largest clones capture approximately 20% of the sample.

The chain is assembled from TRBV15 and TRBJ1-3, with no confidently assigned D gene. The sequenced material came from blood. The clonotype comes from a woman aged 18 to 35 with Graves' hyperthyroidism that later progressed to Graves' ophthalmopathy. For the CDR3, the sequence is CATSIRRSGNTIYF. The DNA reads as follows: TGTGCCACCAGCATAAGGAGATCTGGAAACACCATATATTTT.